One and the same sample provided the 18 T cell receptor beta chains below, sequenced in a study of cytomegalovirus exposure and HLA in healthy donors. With 60 Vbeta and 13 Jbeta primers, the PCR was carried out. Here immunoSEQ multiplex PCR was the method, and the copy in TCRdb shows in-frame clones only, minus some. The table records over 100,000 clones, about 60% of them present only once. The sequenced sample consisted of PBMCs. The receptors shown here come from a man aged 40-49 years in good health and CMV-seropositive.

J is TRBJ2-1 and V is TRBV27; TRBD2 matches at 7 bases. Germline V gene data show CDR1 as MNHEY and CDR2 as SMNVEV (reference sequence). The CDR3 length is 13 residues. Unmatched junction bases numbered 7, after V lost 2 bases and J lost 12 bases. CDR3 nucleotide sequence: TGTGCCAGCAGTTTAAGACGGGGGGATGGGCAGTTCTTC. Translating gives CASSLRRGDGQFF.

This chain connects TRBV10-3 to TRBJ1-3; a weak D match, TRBD1 (6 bases). CDR1 is ENHRY and CDR2 is SYGVKD in the germline V gene. The CDR3 consists of 13 residues. Trimming pared 6 bases from V and 2 bases from J, leaving 8 bases between. This chain's CDR3 is CAIRQGTGNTIYF. CDR3 bases: TGTGCCATCAGACAGGGAACTGGAAACACCATATATTTT.

The chain uses TRBV19 and TRBJ1-6; TRBD1 is a possible D gene (6 bases). This CDR3 region has 17 residues. V was clipped by 5 bases and J by 7 bases, with 21 bases between them. Germline values: CDR1 LNHDA, CDR2 SQIVND (reference sequence). CDR3 residues: CASSGIRDTLDNSPLHF. CDR3 bases: TGTGCCAGTAGTGGCATTCGGGACACGTTGGACAATTCACCCCTCCACTTT.

This clone was counted a few times. This chain joins TRBV27 and TRBJ2-1; possible D gene TRBD1, 6 bases. Germline-derived CDR1 and CDR2 are MNHEY and SMNVEV (reference sequence). The CDR3 length is 17 residues. Trimming removed 5 bases from V and 7 bases from J, with 24 bases in between. CDR3: CASSPYDLRGTDNEQFF. Written as DNA, the CDR3 is TGTGCCAGCAGTCCGTATGATTTAAGGGGGACGGATAATGAGCAGTTCTTC.

The J gene is TRBJ2-7, the V gene TRBV20-1; D is unclear. Germline V CDR1 and CDR2: DFQATT, SNEGSKA (reference sequence). V lost 5 bases and J 6 bases, leaving 8 bases between the germline ends. The CDR3 consists of 10 residues. The CDR3 DNA sequence: TGCAGTGCTTTATATAGCGAGCAGTACTTC. Translating it yields CSALYSEQYF.

This clone was observed many times. The sample contains more than one DNA sequence encoding this CDR3. This chain joins TRBV6-5 and TRBJ1-2; D is unresolved. Trimming stripped 0 bases from V and 4 bases from J, with 6 bases between. The V gene's germline CDR1 is MNHEY and CDR2 SVGAGI. CDR3 size: 13 residues. The CDR3, as DNA: TGTGCCAGCAGTTACTCGAACAGCTATGGCTACACCTTC. The encoded protein is CASSYSNSYGYTF.

This clone was observed a few times. DNA of the CDR3: TGTGCCGCATTACTACCGACAGAACCTGGGGCCAACGTCCTGACTTTC. Protein: CAALLPTEPGANVLTF. The chain carries TRBV5-8 and TRBJ2-6; tentatively, D is TRBD1 (5 bases). The length of the CDR3 is 16 residues. V shed 10 bases and J shed 2 bases, with 19 bases lying between them. Germline CDR1 is SGHTS and CDR2 is YDEGEE.

The chain employs TRBV28 and TRBJ1-4; D may be TRBD1 (5 bases). The CDR3 is 16 residues long. The germline CDR1 and CDR2 sequences are MDHEN and SYDVKM. The V end was cut by 6 bases, the J end by 8 bases, with 22 bases between. DNA of the CDR3: TGTGCCAGCAGCACCCGCGGGGCCAGGGCGTACGAAAAACTGTTTTTT. Translated: CASSTRGARAYEKLFF. The full variable domain, its missing parts supplied by reference TRBV28 and TRBJ1-4, is DVKVTQSSRYLVKRTGEKVFLECVQDMDHENMFWYRQDPGLGLRLIYFSYDVKMKEKGDIPEGYSVSREKKERFSLILESASTNQTSMYLCASSTRGARAYEKLFFGSGTQLSVL.

The chain joins TRBV5-4 to TRBJ2-5; TRBD2 might be the D (7 bases). With 6 bases removed from V and 5 bases from J, the gap between germline ends came to 17 bases. The CDR3 is 14 amino acids. The germline V gene encodes CDR1 SGHNT and CDR2 YYREEE (reference sequence). Here the CDR3 reads CASTLREGGETQYF. The CDR3 bases are TGTGCCAGCACCCTGAGGGAGGGGGGGGAGACCCAGTACTTC.

The genes are TRBV6-4 and TRBJ2-3; 8 positions match TRBD2. The V gene end was trimmed by 2 bases and the J gene end by 5 bases; junction bases not matched to a gene: 3. From germline, CDR1 is MRHNA and CDR2 SNTAGT. The length of the CDR3 is 14 residues. The CDR3 protein is CASSDRGGKDTQYF. The DNA of the CDR3 is TGTGCCAGCAGTGACCGGGGGGGCAAAGATACGCAGTATTTT.

CDR3 nucleotides: TGCAGTGCCGGGGACTACACTGAAGCTTTCTTT. Translated: CSAGDYTEAFF. This rearrangement joins TRBV20-1 to TRBJ1-1; TRBD1 might be the D (5 bases). V was cut by 6 bases and J by 3 bases, with 8 bases left in between. The CDR3 consists of 11 residues. Germline V gene sequence: CDR1 DFQATT, CDR2 SNEGSKA (reference sequence).

This clone has only one observation. This rearrangement joins TRBV29-1 to TRBJ1-4; D ambiguous. From germline, CDR1 is SQVTM and CDR2 ANQGSEA. The CDR3 has 12 residues. V was pared by 4 bases and J by 7 bases, with 10 bases between. The CDR3 DNA follows: TGCAGCGTTGGTGCGGGAGGTGAAAAACTGTTTTTT. Amino acid sequence: CSVGAGGEKLFF.

The chain combines TRBV4-1 with TRBJ2-1, with TRBD2 identical over 9 bases. V was pared by 6 bases and J by 7 bases, with 13 bases of the junction left unmatched. The CDR3 length is 16 residues. CDR1 is MGHRA and CDR2 is YSYEKL in the germline V gene. The CDR3 bases are TGCGCCAGCAGTCGTGGCGAGCTAGCGGGATCAAATGAGCAGTTCTTC. Residues: CASSRGELAGSNEQFF.

This clone occurred once. V and J are TRBV4-1 and TRBJ1-6, with 8 bases lining up with TRBD1. Germline CDR1 MGHRA, CDR2 YSYEKL. The J segment lost 0 bases and the V segment lost 3 bases, leaving 4 bases of the junction unmatched. CDR3 length equals 17 residues. CDR3 in DNA: TGCGCCAGCAGCCAGCCTACAGGGGGCTCCTATAATTCACCCCTCCACTTT. Protein product: CASSQPTGGSYNSPLHF.

This clone was counted a few times. The rearrangement joins TRBV7-3 to TRBJ2-2; D perhaps matches TRBD2 (5 bases). Germline V gene sequence: CDR1 SGHTA, CDR2 FQGTGA. With 5 bases removed from V and 6 bases from J, the gap between germline ends came to 19 bases. This CDR3 is built from 16 residues. The CDR3, as DNA: TGTGCCAGCAGCATTACTAGAAATCCCCTTTCCGGGGAGCTGTTTTTT. The encoded protein is CASSITRNPLSGELFF.

This chain uses TRBV9 with TRBJ2-1, with D perhaps TRBD1 (5 bases). The length of the CDR3 is 11 residues. Looked up from germline, CDR1 is SGDLS and CDR2 is YYNGEE. Trimming cost V 3 bases and J 7 bases, with 5 bases left between them. The CDR3 sequence: CASSDRNEQFF. The CDR3 DNA reads TGTGCCAGCAGCGACAGGAATGAGCAGTTCTTC.

This clone was counted a single time. The V call is TRBV27, the J call TRBJ1-2; 7 positions match TRBD1. The CDR3 length is 13 residues. After removal of 5 bases from V and 3 bases from J, the junction contained 3 bases not matched to a gene. CDR1 is MNHEY, CDR2 SMNVEV, per germline (reference sequence). The CDR3 protein is CASSVGGHYGYTF. The CDR3 nucleotides are TGTGCCAGCAGTGTAGGGGGCCACTATGGCTACACCTTC.

The table lists this clone with a few counts. This chain joins TRBV6-5 and TRBJ2-1; 9 bases agree with TRBD2. The V gene end was trimmed by 4 bases and the J gene end by 7 bases; junction bases not matched to a gene: 2. This CDR3 is 13 amino acids long. Germline-derived CDR1 and CDR2 are MNHEY and SVGAGI. The CDR3 loop reads CASSSGLANEQFF. The CDR3 nucleotides read TGTGCCAGCAGTTCGGGACTAGCAAATGAGCAGTTCTTC.